Presented here are 18 T cell receptor beta chains from one specimen sequenced in a study of T cells in women clearing cervical HPV infection. Data came from immunoSEQ multiplex PCR; TCRdb stores just in-frame clones and leaves some out. This repertoire includes roughly 30,000 clones. Sequences were obtained from blood buffy coat. Receptors were obtained from a woman aged 18 to 75 with a cervical HPV16 infection that either progressed to CIN3+ or cleared (not recorded which).

Note on this clone: The CDR3 goes on 3 residues after the read ends, and that part is filled in from the germline J gene. This rearrangement joins TRBV18 to TRBJ2-2, with D perhaps TRBD2 (5 bases). The CDR3 is 17 amino acids. Per the germline V gene, CDR1 is KGHSH and CDR2 is LQKENI. CDR3 bases read: TGTGCCAGCTCACCAAACAAACTGAGCGGCACTAATGAAAAG. This codes for CASSPNKLSGTNEK. From start to end, the CDR3 is CASSPNKLSGTNEKLFF.

In the case of this clone: The junction does not match germline at one end; this may be a read error. The CDR3 is cut off 3 residues early in the read; its end comes from the germline J gene. Other DNA sequences within the sample encode an identical CDR3. The chain has TRBV18 and TRBJ1-3; maybe TRBD1 (5 bases). Germline V gene data show CDR1 as KGHSH and CDR2 as LQKENI. This CDR3 region has 14 residues. Incomplete CDR3 DNA: TGTGCCAGCTCACCTCAGGGCTCTGGAAACACA. Amino acid sequence: CASSPQGSGNT. The whole CDR3 protein is CASSPQGSGNTIYF. Variable domain in full (rest from reference TRBV18 and TRBJ1-3): NAGVMQNPRHLVRRRGQEARLRCSPMKGHSHVYWYRQLPEEGLKFMVYLQKENIIDESGMPKERFSAEFPKEGPSILRIQQVVRGDSAAYFCASSPQGSGNTIYFGEGSWLTVV.

CDR3: CASGVLVTNEKLFF. The part of the CDR3 DNA that was read is TGTGCCAGCGGAGTCCTTGTCACTAATGAAAAG. The rearrangement joins TRBV2 to TRBJ2-2; D not resolved. Coverage ceases 3 residues before the CDR3 finishes, and the germline J gene fills in the end. Germline CDR1 reads SNHLY; CDR2 reads FYNNEI. The CDR3 contains 14 residues. Combining the CDR3 with reference TRBV2 and TRBJ2-2 gives the whole variable domain EPEVTQTPSHQVTQMGQEVILRCVPISNHLYFYWYRQILGQKVEFLVSFYNNEISEKSEIFDDQFSVERPDGSNFTLKIRSTKLEDSAMYFCASGVLVTNEKLFFGEGSRLTVL.

As regards this clone: The read falls 3 residues short of the CDR3 end, and the missing part is taken from the germline J gene. The chain has TRBV18 and TRBJ1-4; possibly TRBD1 for D (6 bases). Germline CDR1 and CDR2: KGHSH and LQKENI. This CDR3 has 18 amino acids. CDR3 bases read: TGTGCCAGCTCACCCAGTCTGACAGGTCGCTCTGGGGCCAACGTA. It specifies CASSPSLTGRSGANV. In full, the CDR3 reads CASSPSLTGRSGANVLFF.

In regard to this clone: With the read ending 3 residues before the CDR3 end, the germline J gene is used to fill in that end. The chain combines TRBV5-1 with TRBJ2-3; D perhaps matches TRBD1 (6 bases). Trimming removed 2 bases from V and 2 bases from J, with 12 bases in between. This CDR3 comprises 15 residues. Germline V lookup: CDR1 SGHRS, CDR2 YFSETQ. Incomplete CDR3 DNA: TGCGCCAGCAGCTTCCAGGGGTTGGTCACAGATACG. Translation: CASSFQGLVTDT. The complete CDR3 sequence is CASSFQGLVTDTQYF.

In regard to this clone: The read ends 3 residues before the CDR3 terminus; that terminus is restored from the germline J gene. V is TRBV19 and J is TRBJ1-1; D is unclear. CDR3 size: 15 residues. CDR1 and CDR2 (germline): LNHDA, SQIVND (reference sequence). V was trimmed by 2 bases and J by 0 bases, leaving 10 bases between them. CDR3 DNA, as far as it was read: TGTGCCAGTAGTATAAGGCGGGGAGTGAACACTGAA. Its protein is CASSIRRGVNTE. The CDR3, in full, reads CASSIRRGVNTEAFF.

As for this clone: With the read ending 3 residues before the CDR3 end, the germline J gene is used to fill in that end. The chain combines TRBV11-1 with TRBJ1-2, with 7 bases that match TRBD1. V trimming: 5 bases; J trimming: 5 bases; junction bases outside the gene matches: 11. Germline-derived CDR1 and CDR2 are SGHAT and FQDESV (reference sequence). The CDR3 is 15 residues long. The CDR3 spells CASSVPGQQFYGYTF. The sequenced CDR3 bases are TGTGCCAGCAGCGTCCCGGGACAGCAATTTTATGGC.

Concerning this clone: The read terminates 3 residues ahead of where the CDR3 ends, so the germline J gene completes it. J is TRBJ1-6 and V is TRBV7-8, with D possibly being TRBD1 (6 bases). V lost 5 bases and J lost 7, with 15 bases in between. CDR1 and CDR2 from the germline V gene are SGHVS and FQNEAQ. This CDR3 is 15 amino acids long. The sequenced part of the CDR3 DNA is TGTGCCAGCAGCCTAAGGGGGATGTCGAATTCACCC. Translating it yields CASSLRGMSNSP. The CDR3 reads in full as CASSLRGMSNSPLHF.

With respect to this clone: Read data end 3 residues before the CDR3 end; the end is taken from the germline J gene. V and J are TRBV19 and TRBJ2-3; 7 bases match TRBD2. This CDR3 has 15 residues. In germline, CDR1 is LNHDA, CDR2 SQIVND (reference sequence). The part of the CDR3 DNA that was read is TGTGCCAGTAGTGCGACTAGCCTGGCTTCGGAGACG. It specifies CASSATSLASET. The CDR3 in full is CASSATSLASETQYF.

With respect to this clone: The sequence runs out 3 residues before the end of the CDR3; the remainder is reconstructed from the germline J gene. This chain connects TRBV20-1 to TRBJ2-1, with TRBD2 identical over 14 bases. With 1 base clipped from V and 0 bases from J, the junction kept 5 bases outside the gene matches. This CDR3 comprises 18 residues. Germline lookup yields CDR1 DFQATT and CDR2 SNEGSKA (reference sequence). The part of the CDR3 DNA that was read is TGCAGTGCTAGAGGGCGGACTAGCGGGGGGCCCTCCTACAATGAG. Encoded protein: CSARGRTSGGPSYNE. The full CDR3 is CSARGRTSGGPSYNEQFF.

Notes on this clone: The sequence runs out 3 residues before the end of the CDR3; the remainder is reconstructed from the germline J gene. V and J are TRBV18 and TRBJ1-5; unclear D gene. V lost 5 bases and J 7 bases, leaving 12 bases between the germline ends. In germline, CDR1 is KGHSH, CDR2 LQKENI. CDR3 length: 13 residues. The CDR3 loop is CASSIGGEQPQHF. The CDR3 bases that were read are TGTGCCAGCTCAATCGGCGGGGAGCAGCCC. Complete variable domain (other parts from reference TRBV18 and TRBJ1-5): NAGVMQNPRHLVRRRGQEARLRCSPMKGHSHVYWYRQLPEEGLKFMVYLQKENIIDESGMPKERFSAEFPKEGPSILRIQQVVRGDSAAYFCASSIGGEQPQHFGDGTRLSIL.

The DNA read from the CDR3 is TGCGCCAGCAGCTCCCCTCAACTAGGCCTGCCCTACGAC. It yields the protein CASSSPQLGLPYD. The entire CDR3 is CASSSPQLGLPYDYTF. The chain employs TRBV5-1 and TRBJ1-2; no firm D call. The read ends 3 residues before the CDR3 terminus; that terminus is restored from the germline J gene. This CDR3 region has 16 residues. Germline values: CDR1 SGHRS, CDR2 YFSETQ.

On this clone itself: The junction departs from the called germline gene at one end, perhaps through a read error. Read sequence stops 3 residues before the CDR3 end, and the germline J gene provides the missing end. The genes are TRBV7-7 and TRBJ2-7, with TRBD1 matching 7 bases. The CDR3 sequence is 14 residues long. Germline lookup yields CDR1 SSHAT and CDR2 FNYEAQ (reference sequence). The sequenced part of the CDR3 DNA is TGTGCTAGCAGTTACGAGGGGGCAAACTACGAG. It is translated as CASSYEGANYE. The CDR3 in full is CASSYEGANYEQYF.

A word on this clone: Read data end 3 residues before the CDR3 end; the end is taken from the germline J gene. The chain links TRBV7-9 to TRBJ1-1, with D possibly matching TRBD1 (6 bases). V was trimmed by 5 bases and J by 4 bases, leaving 14 bases between them. The germline gives CDR1 SEHNR, CDR2 FQNEAQ (reference sequence). CDR3 size: 14 residues. The CDR3 bases that were read are TGTGCCAGCAGCCTTCGGACAGCCAGCACTGAA. This translates into CASSLRTASTE. The full CDR3 reads CASSLRTASTEAFF. The full variable domain, its missing parts supplied by reference TRBV7-9 and TRBJ1-1, is DTGVSQNPRHKITKRGQNVTFRCDPISEHNRLYWYRQTLGQGPEFLTYFQNEAQLEKSRLLSDRFSAERPKGSFSTLEIQRTEQGDSAMYLCASSLRTASTEAFFGQGTRLTVV.

In regard to this clone: The read ends 3 residues shy of where the CDR3 ends; the end is completed using the germline J gene. The chain is built from TRBV20-1 and TRBJ2-7; D unresolved. Germline values: CDR1 DFQATT, CDR2 SNEGSKA (reference sequence). The CDR3 consists of 13 residues. V was trimmed by 4 bases and J by 2 bases, leaving 12 bases between them. Incomplete CDR3 DNA: TGCAGTGCTACCGACTCCGACCCCTACGAG. Protein sequence: CSATDSDPYE. The entire CDR3 sequence reads CSATDSDPYEQYF.

Comments on this clone: With the read ending 3 residues before the CDR3 end, the germline J gene is used to fill in that end. V and J are TRBV29-1 and TRBJ1-1; TRBD1 might be the D (5 bases). Trimming cost V 3 bases and J 0 bases, with 8 bases left between them. Per the germline V gene, CDR1 is SQVTM and CDR2 is ANQGSEA. The CDR3 totals 13 residues. This CDR3 is CSVERGLNTEAFF. The sequenced CDR3 bases are TGCAGCGTTGAGAGGGGATTGAACACTGAA.

To note about this clone: The germline gene is not matched at one end of the junction; a read error may be the cause. With the read ending 3 residues before the CDR3 end, the germline J gene is used to fill in that end. This rearrangement joins TRBV10-3 to TRBJ2-3; 9 nucleotides align to TRBD2. In germline, CDR1 is ENHRY, CDR2 SYGVKD. CDR3 length equals 15 residues. Here the CDR3 reads CAISEGLAGTETQYF. Partial CDR3 DNA: TGTGCCATCAGTGAAGGGCTAGCGGGGACAGAGACG.

With respect to this clone: The CDR3 is cut off 3 residues early in the read; its end comes from the germline J gene. This chain joins TRBV6-1 and TRBJ1-4, with a possible D match to TRBD1 (6 bases). Germline V gene sequence: CDR1 MNHNS, CDR2 SASEGT. V gave up 2 bases and J gave up 6 bases, with 10 bases separating them. The CDR3 spans 14 residues. The part of the CDR3 DNA that was read is TGTGCCAGCAGTGAAAGCTGGGGGCATGAAAAA. This encodes CASSESWGHEK. The whole CDR3 sequence reads CASSESWGHEKLFF.